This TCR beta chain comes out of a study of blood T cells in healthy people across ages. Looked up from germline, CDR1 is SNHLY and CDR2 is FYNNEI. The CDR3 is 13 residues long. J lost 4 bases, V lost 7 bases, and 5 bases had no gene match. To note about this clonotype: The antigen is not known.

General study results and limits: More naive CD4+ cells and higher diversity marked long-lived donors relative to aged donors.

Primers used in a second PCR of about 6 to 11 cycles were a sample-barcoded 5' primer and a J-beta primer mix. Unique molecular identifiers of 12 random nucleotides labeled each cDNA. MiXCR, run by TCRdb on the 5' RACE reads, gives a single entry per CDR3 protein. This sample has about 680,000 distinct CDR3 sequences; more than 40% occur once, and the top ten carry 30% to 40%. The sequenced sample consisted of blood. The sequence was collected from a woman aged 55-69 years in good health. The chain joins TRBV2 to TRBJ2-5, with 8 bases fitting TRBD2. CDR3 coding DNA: TGTGCCAGCACTCCGGGGGGGGGAGAGACCCAGTACTTC. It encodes CASTPGGGETQYF.